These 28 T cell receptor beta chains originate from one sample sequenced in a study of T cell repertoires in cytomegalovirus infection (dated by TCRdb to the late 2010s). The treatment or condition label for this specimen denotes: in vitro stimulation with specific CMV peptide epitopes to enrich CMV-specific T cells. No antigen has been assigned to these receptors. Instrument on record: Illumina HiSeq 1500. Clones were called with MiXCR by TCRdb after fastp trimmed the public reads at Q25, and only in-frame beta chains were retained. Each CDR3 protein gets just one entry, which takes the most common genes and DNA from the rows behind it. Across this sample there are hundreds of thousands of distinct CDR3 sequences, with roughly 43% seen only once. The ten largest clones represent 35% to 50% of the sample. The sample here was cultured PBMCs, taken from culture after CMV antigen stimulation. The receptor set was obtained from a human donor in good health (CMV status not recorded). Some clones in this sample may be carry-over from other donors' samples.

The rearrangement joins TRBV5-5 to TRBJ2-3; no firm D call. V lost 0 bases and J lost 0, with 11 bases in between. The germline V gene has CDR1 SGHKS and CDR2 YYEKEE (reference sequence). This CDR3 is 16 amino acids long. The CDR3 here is CASSLVSSSSTDTQYF. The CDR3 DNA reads TGTGCCAGCAGCTTGGTGAGCAGCTCCAGCACAGATACGCAGTATTTT.

DNA of the CDR3: TGTGCCAGCAGGAGGGACAGCGTTAATGAAAAACTGTTTTTT. It encodes CASRRDSVNEKLFF. The gene calls are TRBV6-6 and TRBJ1-4, with 7 bases identical to TRBD1. This CDR3 contains 14 residues. CDR1 MNHNY and CDR2 SVGAGI come from the germline V gene (reference sequence). V dropped 6 bases and J dropped 4; count of bases not matched to a gene: 5.

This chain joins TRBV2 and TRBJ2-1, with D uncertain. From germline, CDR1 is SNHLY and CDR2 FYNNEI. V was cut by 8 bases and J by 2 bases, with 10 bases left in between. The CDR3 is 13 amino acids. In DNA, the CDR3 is TGTGCCAGCGGACCCGAAGCCTACAATGAGCAGTTCTTC. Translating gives CASGPEAYNEQFF.

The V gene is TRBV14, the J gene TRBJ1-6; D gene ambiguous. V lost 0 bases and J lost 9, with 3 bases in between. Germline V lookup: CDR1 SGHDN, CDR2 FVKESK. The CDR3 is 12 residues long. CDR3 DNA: TGTGCCAGCAGCCAAGAGGGTTCACCCCTCCACTTT. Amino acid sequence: CASSQEGSPLHF.

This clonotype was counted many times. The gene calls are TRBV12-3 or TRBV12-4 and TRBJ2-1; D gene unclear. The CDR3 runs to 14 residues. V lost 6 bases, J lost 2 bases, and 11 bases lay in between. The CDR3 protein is CASSFGTTYNEQFF. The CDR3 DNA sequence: TGTGCCAGCAGCTTCGGAACTACCTACAATGAGCAGTTCTTC.

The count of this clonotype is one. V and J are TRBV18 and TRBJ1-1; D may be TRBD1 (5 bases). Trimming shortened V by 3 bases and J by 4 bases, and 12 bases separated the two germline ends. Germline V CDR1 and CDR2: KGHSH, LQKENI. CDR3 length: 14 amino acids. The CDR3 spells CASSPGWQGTEAFF. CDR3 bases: TGTGCCAGCTCACCTGGGTGGCAGGGCACTGAAGCTTTCTTT. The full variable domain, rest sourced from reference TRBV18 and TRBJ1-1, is NAGVMQNPRHLVRRRGQEARLRCSPMKGHSHVYWYRQLPEEGLKFMVYLQKENIIDESGMPKERFSAEFPKEGPSILRIQQVVRGDSAAYFCASSPGWQGTEAFFGQGTRLTVV.

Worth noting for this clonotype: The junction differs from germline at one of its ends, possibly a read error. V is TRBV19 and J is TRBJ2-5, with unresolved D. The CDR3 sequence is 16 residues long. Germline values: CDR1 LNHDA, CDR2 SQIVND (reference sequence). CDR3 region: CAGSISVNSYQETQYF. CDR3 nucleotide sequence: TGTGCCGGTAGTATATCTGTGAACTCGTACCAAGAGACCCAGTACTTC.

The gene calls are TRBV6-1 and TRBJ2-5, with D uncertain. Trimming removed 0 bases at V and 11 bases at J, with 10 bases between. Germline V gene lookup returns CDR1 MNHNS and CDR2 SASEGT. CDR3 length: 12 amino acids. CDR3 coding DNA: TGTGCCAGCAGTGAAGCAACGGAGTTACAGTACTTC. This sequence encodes CASSEATELQYF.

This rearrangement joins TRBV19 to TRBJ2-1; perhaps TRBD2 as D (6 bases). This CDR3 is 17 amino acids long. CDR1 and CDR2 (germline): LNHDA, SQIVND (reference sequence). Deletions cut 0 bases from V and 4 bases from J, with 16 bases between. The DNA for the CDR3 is TGTGCCAGTAGTATAGATCACGGGGGAGCGGTTTACAATGAGCAGTTCTTC. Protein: CASSIDHGGAVYNEQFF.

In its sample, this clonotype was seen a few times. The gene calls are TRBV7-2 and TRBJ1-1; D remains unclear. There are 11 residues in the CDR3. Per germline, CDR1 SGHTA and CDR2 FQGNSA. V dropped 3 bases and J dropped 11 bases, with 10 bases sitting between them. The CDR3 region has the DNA TGTGCCAGCAGCTTGAACAGTAGGGCTTTCTTT. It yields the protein CASSLNSRAFF. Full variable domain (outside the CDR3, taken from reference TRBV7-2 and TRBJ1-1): GAGVSQSPSNKVTEKGKDVELRCDPISGHTALYWYRQSLGQGLEFLIYFQGNSAPDKSGLPSDRFSAERTGGSVSTLTIQRTQQEDSAVYLCASSLNSRAFFGQGTRLTVV.

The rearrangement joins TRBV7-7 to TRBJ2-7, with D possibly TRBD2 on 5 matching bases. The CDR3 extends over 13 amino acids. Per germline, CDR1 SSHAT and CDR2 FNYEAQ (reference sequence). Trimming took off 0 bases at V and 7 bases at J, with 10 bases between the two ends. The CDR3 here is CASSLALSGEQYF. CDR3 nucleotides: TGTGCCAGCAGCTTAGCCCTTTCGGGGGAGCAGTACTTC.

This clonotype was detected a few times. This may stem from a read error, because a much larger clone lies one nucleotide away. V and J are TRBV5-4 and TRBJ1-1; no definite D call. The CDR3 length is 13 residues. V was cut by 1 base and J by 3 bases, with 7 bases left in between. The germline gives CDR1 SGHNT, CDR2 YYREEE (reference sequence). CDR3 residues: CASSLWGYTEAFF. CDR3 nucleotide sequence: TGTGCCAGCAGCTTGTGGGGTTACACTGAAGCTTTCTTT.

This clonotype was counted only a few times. The CDR3 spells CASSWVTEQYF. CDR3 DNA sequence: TGTGCCAGCAGTTGGGTGACAGAGCAGTACTTC. The chain employs TRBV7-2 and TRBJ2-7; D is unclear. The germline gives CDR1 SGHTA, CDR2 FQGNSA. The CDR3 has 11 residues. V was pared by 6 bases and J by 7 bases, with 10 bases between.

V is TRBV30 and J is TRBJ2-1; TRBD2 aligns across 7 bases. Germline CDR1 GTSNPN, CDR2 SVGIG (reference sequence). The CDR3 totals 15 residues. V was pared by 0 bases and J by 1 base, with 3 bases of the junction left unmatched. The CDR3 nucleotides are TGTGCCTGGAGTGTCCCAGCGGGATCCTACAATGAGCAGTTCTTC. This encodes CAWSVPAGSYNEQFF.

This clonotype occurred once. The CDR3 is CASSYRGGGRTDTQYF. CDR3 sequence (DNA): TGTGCCAGCAGCTACCGGGGGGGCGGACGCACAGATACGCAGTATTTT. The chain employs TRBV11-2 and TRBJ2-3; 8 nucleotides line up with TRBD2. Losses at the gene ends were 4 bases for V and 1 base for J; bases not matched to a gene: 7. CDR3 length: 16 amino acids. CDR1 and CDR2 (germline): SGHAT, FQNNGV.

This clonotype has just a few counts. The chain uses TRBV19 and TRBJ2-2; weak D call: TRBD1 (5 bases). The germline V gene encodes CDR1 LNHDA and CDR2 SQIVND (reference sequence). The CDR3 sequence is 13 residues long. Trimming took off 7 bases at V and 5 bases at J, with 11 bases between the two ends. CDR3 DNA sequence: TGTGCCAGTAACGGCAGGGTGACCGGGGAGCTGTTTTTT. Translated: CASNGRVTGELFF.

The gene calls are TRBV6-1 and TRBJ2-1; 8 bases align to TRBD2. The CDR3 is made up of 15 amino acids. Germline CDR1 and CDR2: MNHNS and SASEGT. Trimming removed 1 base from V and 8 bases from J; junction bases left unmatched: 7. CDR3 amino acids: CASSEVRGGVDEQFF. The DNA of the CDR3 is TGTGCCAGCAGTGAAGTCCGGGGGGGCGTTGATGAGCAGTTCTTC.

In nucleotides, the CDR3 is TGTGCCAGCAAGGGTCTCCGGGAAGTGGGGGAGCTGTTTTTT. Translation: CASKGLREVGELFF. V usage is TRBV2 and J usage is TRBJ2-2, with D tentatively TRBD2 (5 bases). Germline-derived CDR1 and CDR2 are SNHLY and FYNNEI. Trimming removed 7 bases at V and 8 bases at J, with 17 bases between. The CDR3 length is 14 residues.

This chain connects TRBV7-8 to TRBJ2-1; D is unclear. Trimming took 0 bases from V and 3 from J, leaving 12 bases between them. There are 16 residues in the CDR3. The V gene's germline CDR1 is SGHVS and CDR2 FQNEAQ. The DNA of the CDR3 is TGTGCCAGCAGCTTAGCCGAAGCTACCCACTACAATGAGCAGTTCTTC. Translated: CASSLAEATHYNEQFF.

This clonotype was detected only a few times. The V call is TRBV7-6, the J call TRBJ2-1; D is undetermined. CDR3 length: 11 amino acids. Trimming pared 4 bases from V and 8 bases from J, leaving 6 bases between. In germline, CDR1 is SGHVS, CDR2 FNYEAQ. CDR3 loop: CASSSFDEQFF. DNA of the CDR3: TGTGCCAGCAGCTCCTTCGATGAGCAGTTCTTC.

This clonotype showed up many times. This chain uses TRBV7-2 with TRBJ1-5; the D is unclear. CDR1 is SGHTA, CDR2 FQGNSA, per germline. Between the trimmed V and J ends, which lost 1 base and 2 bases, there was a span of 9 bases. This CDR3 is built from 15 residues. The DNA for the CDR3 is TGTGCCAGCAGCTTAGGAATTGATCGCAATCAGCCCCAGCATTTT. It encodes CASSLGIDRNQPQHF. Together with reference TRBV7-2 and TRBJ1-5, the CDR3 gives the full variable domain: GAGVSQSPSNKVTEKGKDVELRCDPISGHTALYWYRQSLGQGLEFLIYFQGNSAPDKSGLPSDRFSAERTGGSVSTLTIQRTQQEDSAVYLCASSLGIDRNQPQHFGDGTRLSIL.

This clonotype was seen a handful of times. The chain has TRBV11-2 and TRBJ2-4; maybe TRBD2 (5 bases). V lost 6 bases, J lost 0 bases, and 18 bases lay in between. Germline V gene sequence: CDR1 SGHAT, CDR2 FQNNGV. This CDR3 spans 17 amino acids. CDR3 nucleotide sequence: TGTGCCAGCAGACCACGGCCGGGGAGACTAGCCAAAAACATTCAGTACTTC. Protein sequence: CASRPRPGRLAKNIQYF.

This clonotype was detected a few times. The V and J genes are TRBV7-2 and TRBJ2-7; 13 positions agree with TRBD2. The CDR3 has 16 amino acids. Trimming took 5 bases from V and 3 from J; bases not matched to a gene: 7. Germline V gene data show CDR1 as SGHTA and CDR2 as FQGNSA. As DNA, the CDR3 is TGTGCCAGCAGCCATCCATGGACTAGCGGGAGCTACGAGCAGTACTTC. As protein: CASSHPWTSGSYEQYF. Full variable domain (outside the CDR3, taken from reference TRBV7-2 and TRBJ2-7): GAGVSQSPSNKVTEKGKDVELRCDPISGHTALYWYRQSLGQGLEFLIYFQGNSAPDKSGLPSDRFSAERTGGSVSTLTIQRTQQEDSAVYLCASSHPWTSGSYEQYFGPGTRLTVT.

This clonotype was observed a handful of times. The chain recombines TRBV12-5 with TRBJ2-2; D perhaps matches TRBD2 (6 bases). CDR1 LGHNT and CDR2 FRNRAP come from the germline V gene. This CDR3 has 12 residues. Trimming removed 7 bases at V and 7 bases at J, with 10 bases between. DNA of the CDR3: TGTGCTAGTGCTCAGGGAGGCGGGGAGCTGTTTTTT. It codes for CASAQGGGELFF.

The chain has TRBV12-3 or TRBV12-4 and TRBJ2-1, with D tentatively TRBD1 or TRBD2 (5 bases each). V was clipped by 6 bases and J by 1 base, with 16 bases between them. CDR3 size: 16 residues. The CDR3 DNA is TGTGCCAGCAGCCGGACCGGGACGGGTTCCTACAATGAGCAGTTCTTC. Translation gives CASSRTGTGSYNEQFF.

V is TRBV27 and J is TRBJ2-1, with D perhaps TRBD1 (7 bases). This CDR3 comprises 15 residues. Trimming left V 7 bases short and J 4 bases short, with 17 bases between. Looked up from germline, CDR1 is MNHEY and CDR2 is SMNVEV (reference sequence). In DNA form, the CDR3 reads TGTGCCAGCACCCTCGGACAGGCGGGGTACAATGAGCAGTTCTTC. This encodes CASTLGQAGYNEQFF.

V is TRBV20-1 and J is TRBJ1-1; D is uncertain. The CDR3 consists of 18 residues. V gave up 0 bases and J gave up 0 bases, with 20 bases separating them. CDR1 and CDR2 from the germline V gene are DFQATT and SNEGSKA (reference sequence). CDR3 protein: CSARDLFGVWQMNTEAFF. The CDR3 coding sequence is TGCAGTGCTAGAGATCTCTTCGGGGTATGGCAGATGAACACTGAAGCTTTCTTT.

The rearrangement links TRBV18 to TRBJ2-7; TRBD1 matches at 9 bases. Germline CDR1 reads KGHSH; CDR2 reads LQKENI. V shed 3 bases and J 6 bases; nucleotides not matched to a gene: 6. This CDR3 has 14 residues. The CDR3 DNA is TGTGCCAGCTCACCGAGAGACAGGGGGAGCGAGCAGTACTTC. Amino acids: CASSPRDRGSEQYF.